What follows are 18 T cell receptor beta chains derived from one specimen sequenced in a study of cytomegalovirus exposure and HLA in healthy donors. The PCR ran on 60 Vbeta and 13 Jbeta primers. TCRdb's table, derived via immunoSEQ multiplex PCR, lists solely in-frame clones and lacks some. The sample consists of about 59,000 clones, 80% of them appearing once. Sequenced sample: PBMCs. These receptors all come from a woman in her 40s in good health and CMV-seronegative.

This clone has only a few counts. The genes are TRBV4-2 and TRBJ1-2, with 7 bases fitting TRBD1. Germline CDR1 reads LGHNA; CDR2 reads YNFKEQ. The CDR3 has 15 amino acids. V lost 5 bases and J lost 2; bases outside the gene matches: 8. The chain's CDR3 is CASSYRTGTNYGYTF. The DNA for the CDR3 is TGTGCCAGCAGCTACCGGACAGGAACCAACTATGGCTACACCTTC.

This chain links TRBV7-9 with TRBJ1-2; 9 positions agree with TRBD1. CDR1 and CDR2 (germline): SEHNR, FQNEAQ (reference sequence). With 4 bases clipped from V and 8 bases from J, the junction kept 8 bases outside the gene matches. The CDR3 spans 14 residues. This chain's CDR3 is CASSSGTGMWGYTF. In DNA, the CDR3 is TGTGCCAGCAGCTCAGGGACAGGGATGTGGGGCTACACCTTC.

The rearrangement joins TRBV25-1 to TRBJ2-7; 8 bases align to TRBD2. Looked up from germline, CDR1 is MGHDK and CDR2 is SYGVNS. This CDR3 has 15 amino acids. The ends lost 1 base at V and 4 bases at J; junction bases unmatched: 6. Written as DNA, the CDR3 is TGTGCCAGCAGTGAATGGACTAGCCCAATTTACGAGCAGTACTTC. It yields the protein CASSEWTSPIYEQYF.

The CDR3 DNA reads as TGTGCCAGCAGCCCAAGTGGAGGGCGAAGCCAAGAGACCCAGTACTTC. This encodes CASSPSGGRSQETQYF. The rearrangement uses TRBV5-4 and TRBJ2-5; TRBD2 might be the D (6 bases). This CDR3 has 16 residues. Per germline, CDR1 SGHNT and CDR2 YYREEE (reference sequence). The ends were cut back, 4 bases at V and 1 base at J, with 17 bases in the middle.

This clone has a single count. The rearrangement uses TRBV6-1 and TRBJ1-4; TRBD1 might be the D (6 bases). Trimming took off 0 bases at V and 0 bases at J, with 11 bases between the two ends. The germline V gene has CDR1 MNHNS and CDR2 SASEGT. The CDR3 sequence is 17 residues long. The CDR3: CASSEAPYRATNEKLFF. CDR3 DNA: TGTGCCAGCAGTGAAGCCCCTTACAGGGCAACTAATGAAAAACTGTTTTTT.

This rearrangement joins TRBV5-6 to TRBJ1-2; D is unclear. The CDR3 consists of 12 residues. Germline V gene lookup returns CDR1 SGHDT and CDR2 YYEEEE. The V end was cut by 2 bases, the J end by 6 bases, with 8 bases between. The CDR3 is CASSFSGDGYTF. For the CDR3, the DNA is TGTGCCAGCAGCTTTTCGGGTGATGGCTACACCTTC. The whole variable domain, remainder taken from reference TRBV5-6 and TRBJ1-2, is DAGVTQSPTHLIKTRGQQVTLRCSPKSGHDTVSWYQQALGQGPQFIFQYYEEEERQRGNFPDRFSGHQFPNYSSELNVNALLLGDSALYLCASSFSGDGYTFGSGTRLTVV.

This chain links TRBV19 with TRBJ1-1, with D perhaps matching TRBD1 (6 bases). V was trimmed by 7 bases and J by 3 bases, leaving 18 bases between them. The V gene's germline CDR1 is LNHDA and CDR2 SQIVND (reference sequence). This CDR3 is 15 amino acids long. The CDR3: CASKIWTADHTEAFF. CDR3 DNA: TGTGCCAGTAAGATTTGGACAGCCGATCACACTGAAGCTTTCTTT.

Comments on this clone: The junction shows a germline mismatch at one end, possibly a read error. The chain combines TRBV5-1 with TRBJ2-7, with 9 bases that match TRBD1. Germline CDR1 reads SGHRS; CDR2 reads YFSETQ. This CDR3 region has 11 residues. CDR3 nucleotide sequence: TGCGCCAGTGGGACAGGGATGATAAGAAGTTTC. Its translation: CASGTGMIRSF.

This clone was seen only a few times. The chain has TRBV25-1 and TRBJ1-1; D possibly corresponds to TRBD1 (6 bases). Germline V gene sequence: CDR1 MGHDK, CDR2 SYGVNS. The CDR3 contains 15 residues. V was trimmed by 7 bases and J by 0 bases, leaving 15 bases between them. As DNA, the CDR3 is TGTGCCAGCATGAGGAGGGGGGGTTTGAACACTGAAGCTTTCTTT. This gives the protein CASMRRGGLNTEAFF.

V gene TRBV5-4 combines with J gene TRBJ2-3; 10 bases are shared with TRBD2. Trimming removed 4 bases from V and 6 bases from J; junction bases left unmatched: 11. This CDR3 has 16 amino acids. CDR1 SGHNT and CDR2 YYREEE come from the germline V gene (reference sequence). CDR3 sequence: CASSAGSGRAMDTQYF. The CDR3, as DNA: TGTGCCAGCAGCGCGGGGAGCGGGAGGGCCATGGATACGCAGTATTTT. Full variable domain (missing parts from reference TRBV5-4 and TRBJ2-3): ETGVTQSPTHLIKTRGQQVTLRCSSQSGHNTVSWYQQALGQGPQFIFQYYREEENGRGNFPPRFSGLQFPNYSSELNVNALELDDSALYLCASSAGSGRAMDTQYFGPGTRLTVL.

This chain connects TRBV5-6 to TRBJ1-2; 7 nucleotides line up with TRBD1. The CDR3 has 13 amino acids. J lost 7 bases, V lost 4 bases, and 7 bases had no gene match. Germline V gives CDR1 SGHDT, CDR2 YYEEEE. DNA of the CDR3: TGTGCCAGCAGCAGGCGGGACAGCTTTGGCTACACCTTC. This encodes CASSRRDSFGYTF.

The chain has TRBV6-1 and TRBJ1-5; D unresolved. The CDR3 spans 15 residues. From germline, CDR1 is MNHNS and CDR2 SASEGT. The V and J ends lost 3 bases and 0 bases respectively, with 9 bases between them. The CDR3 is CASSESAGSNQPQHF. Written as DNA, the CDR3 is TGTGCCAGCAGTGAGTCGGCGGGTAGCAATCAGCCCCAGCATTTT.

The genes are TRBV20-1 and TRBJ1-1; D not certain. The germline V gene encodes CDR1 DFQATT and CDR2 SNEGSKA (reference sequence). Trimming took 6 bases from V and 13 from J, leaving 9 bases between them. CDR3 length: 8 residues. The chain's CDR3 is CSAGRGFF. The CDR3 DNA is TGCAGTGCGGGTCGAGGTTTCTTT.

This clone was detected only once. This chain's CDR3 is CATSSPGLAAYNEQFF. The CDR3 coding sequence is TGTGCCACCAGCAGTCCTGGACTAGCGGCTTACAATGAGCAGTTCTTC. V usage is TRBV15 and J usage is TRBJ2-1; TRBD2 aligns across 10 bases. CDR1 is LNHNV and CDR2 is YYDKDF in the germline V gene (reference sequence). V shed 3 bases and J 4 bases; nucleotides not matched to a gene: 6. This CDR3 contains 16 residues.

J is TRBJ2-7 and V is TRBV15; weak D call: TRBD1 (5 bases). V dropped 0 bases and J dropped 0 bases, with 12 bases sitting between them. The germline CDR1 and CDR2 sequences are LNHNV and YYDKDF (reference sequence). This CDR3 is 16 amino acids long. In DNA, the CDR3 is TGTGCCACCAGCAGAGATGGGCAGGGAAGCTCCTACGAGCAGTACTTC. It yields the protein CATSRDGQGSSYEQYF.

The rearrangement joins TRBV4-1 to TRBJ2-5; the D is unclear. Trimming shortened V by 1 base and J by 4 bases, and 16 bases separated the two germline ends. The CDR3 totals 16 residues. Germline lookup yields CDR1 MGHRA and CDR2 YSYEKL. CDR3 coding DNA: TGCGCCAGCAGCCAAGGTTTGGTCAGAGGCGGAGAGACCCAGTACTTC. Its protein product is CASSQGLVRGGETQYF.

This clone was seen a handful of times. CDR3: CASSFTEMREQYF. CDR3 bases: TGCGCCAGCAGCTTCACTGAGATGAGGGAGCAGTACTTC. This chain connects TRBV5-1 to TRBJ2-7; unclear D gene. The germline V gene encodes CDR1 SGHRS and CDR2 YFSETQ. The CDR3 is 13 amino acids. Trimming took 2 bases from V and 7 from J, leaving 13 bases between them.

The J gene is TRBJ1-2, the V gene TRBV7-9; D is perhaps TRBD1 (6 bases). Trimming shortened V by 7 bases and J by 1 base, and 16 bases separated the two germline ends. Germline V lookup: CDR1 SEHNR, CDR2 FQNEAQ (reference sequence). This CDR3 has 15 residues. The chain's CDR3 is CASTALGQVNYGYTF. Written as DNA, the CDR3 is TGTGCCAGCACCGCCCTGGGACAAGTTAACTATGGCTACACCTTC.